This T cell receptor (beta chain) comes out of a study of T cell clonality in common variable immunodeficiency. The CDR3 is 14 residues long. The V and J ends lost 0 bases and 4 bases respectively, with 9 bases between them. CDR1 is MNHEY and CDR2 is SMNVEV in the germline V gene (reference sequence). Method: immunoSEQ multiplex PCR; TCRdb's copy keeps in-frame clones and lacks some. The sample shows some 44,000 clones, none of them appearing just once. Blood samples were heparinized, roughly 4.5 to 8.5 ml per donor. This clone was detected many times. The CDR3 extends 3 residues past the end of the read, so its final part is completed from the germline J gene.

This chain links TRBV27 with TRBJ1-2; TRBD1 is a possible D gene (6 bases). Input material: peripheral blood mononuclear cells. This receptor was taken from a person aged 18 to 70 in good health. CDR3 sequence: CASSLSRGGYGYTF. The sequenced CDR3 bases are TGTGCCAGCAGTTTATCGAGAGGGGGCTATGGC.